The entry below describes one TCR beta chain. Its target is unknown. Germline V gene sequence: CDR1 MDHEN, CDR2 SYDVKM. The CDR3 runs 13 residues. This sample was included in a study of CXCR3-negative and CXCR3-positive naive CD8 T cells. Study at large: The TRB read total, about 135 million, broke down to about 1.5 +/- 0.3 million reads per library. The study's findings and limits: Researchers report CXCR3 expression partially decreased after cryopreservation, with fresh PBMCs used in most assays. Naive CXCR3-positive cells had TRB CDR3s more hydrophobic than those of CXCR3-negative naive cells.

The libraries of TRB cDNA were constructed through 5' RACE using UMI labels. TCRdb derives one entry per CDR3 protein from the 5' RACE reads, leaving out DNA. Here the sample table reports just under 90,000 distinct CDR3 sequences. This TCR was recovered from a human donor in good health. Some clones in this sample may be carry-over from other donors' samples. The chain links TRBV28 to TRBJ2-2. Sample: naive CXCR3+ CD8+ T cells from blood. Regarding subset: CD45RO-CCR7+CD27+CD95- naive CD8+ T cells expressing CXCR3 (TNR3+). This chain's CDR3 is CASTLLNTGELFF.